The sequence of this T cell receptor (beta chain) was determined in a study of CD8+ T cells in alopecia areata. Study-level background: Tofacitinib therapy took 6 to 18 months; 6 months off drug came after.

Sequencing used cDNA as its template, made by extracting RNA and reverse transcribing it. Sequenced by immunoSEQ multiplex PCR; TCRdb stores in-frame clones only, minus some. Counted here are about 250,000 clones, 50% to 75% occurring once; the ten biggest clones make up 0.93%. The CDR3 runs to 14 residues. Trimming took off 5 bases at V and 4 bases at J, with 14 bases between the two ends. In germline, CDR1 is ENHRY, CDR2 SYGVKD. The treatment denotes: oral pan-JAK inhibitor, 5-10 mg twice daily. The receptor's source is a human donor with alopecia areata. This chain connects TRBV10-3 to TRBJ1-2; TRBD1 is a possible D gene (5 bases). Material: CD4+ T cells sorted from blood, obtained at week 52, from a patient treated with tofacitinib. CDR3 sequence (DNA): TGTGCCATCAGTCCCGGGACGGATCCCTATGGCTACACCTTC. Translation: CAISPGTDPYGYTF.